The 30 T cell receptor beta chains reported below all come from one sample, sequenced in a study of identifying expanded T cells in peripheral blood. TCRdb's copy holds only in-frame clones and misses some; the assay was immunoSEQ multiplex PCR. The data contain about 81,000 clones, less than 90% of them singletons. The sequenced material came from blood. These receptors came from a person aged 18 to 70 in good health.

The gene calls are TRBV28 and TRBJ1-5; D is perhaps TRBD1 (6 bases). CDR3 size: 18 residues. Per germline, CDR1 MDHEN and CDR2 SYDVKM. V was pared by 1 base and J by 5 bases, with 21 bases between. The CDR3 here is CASSLFQARGRGDQPQHF. CDR3 in DNA: TGTGCCAGCAGTTTATTCCAGGCGAGGGGCAGGGGAGATCAGCCCCAGCATTTT.

The chain links TRBV6-1 to TRBJ2-7, with TRBD2 matching 7 bases. V lost 3 bases and J lost 3; bases outside the gene matches: 8. CDR1 and CDR2 from the germline V gene are MNHNS and SASEGT. The length of the CDR3 is 15 residues. The CDR3 coding sequence is TGTGCCAGCAGTGACGCGGGAGCCCCCTTCTACGAGCAGTACTTC. This sequence encodes CASSDAGAPFYEQYF.

This clone was counted only a few times. J is TRBJ1-2 and V is TRBV4-3; tentative D call: TRBD1 (6 bases). The CDR3 totals 14 residues. The V gene's germline CDR1 is LGHNA and CDR2 YSLEER. Deletions cut 0 bases from V and 8 bases from J, with 13 bases between. As DNA, the CDR3 is TGCGCCAGCAGCCAAGAGGGCAGGGGAGGGGGCTACACCTTC. Translated: CASSQEGRGGGYTF.

This clone has only one observation. The J gene is TRBJ2-7, the V gene TRBV5-1; no firm D call. Germline CDR1 is SGHRS and CDR2 is YFSETQ. V shed 5 bases and J shed 0 bases, with 30 bases lying between them. The CDR3 covers 20 residues. The CDR3 region is CASSPRLMGLGSAYSYEQYF. As DNA, the CDR3 is TGCGCCAGCAGTCCCCGCCTCATGGGATTGGGGTCGGCCTACTCCTACGAGCAGTACTTC.

V gene TRBV20-1 combines with J gene TRBJ2-7, with 7 bases that match TRBD2. With V trimmed by 2 bases and J by 5 bases, 0 bases remained unmatched. The CDR3 has 11 amino acids. Looked up from germline, CDR1 is DFQATT and CDR2 is SNEGSKA (reference sequence). The CDR3 DNA reads TGCAGTGCTAGACGGGGGGACGAGCAGTACTTC. As protein: CSARRGDEQYF.

The V call is TRBV10-1, the J call TRBJ2-7; D is undetermined. Germline V gene sequence: CDR1 WNHNN, CDR2 SYGVQD (reference sequence). This CDR3 comprises 10 residues. The V end lost 6 bases, the J end lost 7 bases, and 7 bases lay between the germline ends. This CDR3 reads CASRSKEQYF. The DNA for the CDR3 is TGCGCCAGCAGATCGAAGGAGCAGTACTTC.

The chain joins TRBV7-9 to TRBJ2-1; D possibly corresponds to TRBD2 (5 bases). The germline CDR1 and CDR2 sequences are SEHNR and FQNEAQ (reference sequence). The ends were cut back, 1 base at V and 9 bases at J, with 19 bases in the middle. CDR3 length equals 16 residues. The CDR3, as DNA: TGTGCCAGCAGCTTAGGGTCTAGGGCGCGGGCAGGTGAGCAGTTCTTC. It codes for CASSLGSRARAGEQFF.

V usage is TRBV5-1 and J usage is TRBJ1-1; D not certain. The CDR3 length is 13 residues. CDR1 SGHRS and CDR2 YFSETQ come from the germline V gene. Trimming removed 0 bases at V and 1 base at J, with 4 bases between. This CDR3 is CASSLEQNTEAFF. DNA of the CDR3: TGCGCCAGCAGCTTGGAACAGAACACTGAAGCTTTCTTT. Together with reference TRBV5-1 and TRBJ1-1, the CDR3 gives the full variable domain: KAGVTQTPRYLIKTRGQQVTLSCSPISGHRSVSWYQQTPGQGLQFLFEYFSETQRNKGNFPGRFSGRQFSNSRSEMNVSTLELGDSALYLCASSLEQNTEAFFGQGTRLTVV.

The chain recombines TRBV6-6 with TRBJ1-3; D is unresolved. Per germline, CDR1 MNHNY and CDR2 SVGAGI (reference sequence). With 0 bases removed from V and 16 bases from J, the gap between germline ends came to 19 bases. CDR3 length: 14 residues. The CDR3 loop reads CASSYSGQEGLSYF. The DNA of the CDR3 is TGTGCCAGCAGTTACTCGGGTCAGGAAGGTCTGTCGTATTTT.

The chain combines TRBV9 with TRBJ2-5; tentatively, D is TRBD2 (7 bases). There are 14 residues in the CDR3. Germline-derived CDR1 and CDR2 are SGDLS and YYNGEE. V lost 4 bases and J 4 bases, leaving 14 bases between the germline ends. CDR3 nucleotide sequence: TGTGCCAGCAGCCCCCGGGGAGGGGGAGAGACCCAGTACTTC. Encoded protein: CASSPRGGGETQYF.

This sequence joins TRBV2 and TRBJ2-3; D is possibly TRBD2 (6 bases). The ends were cut back, 7 bases at V and 0 bases at J, with 17 bases in the middle. Germline V gene data show CDR1 as SNHLY and CDR2 as FYNNEI. The CDR3 extends over 16 amino acids. The CDR3 DNA sequence: TGTGCCAGCACCCCCATAGCGGCTCCTAGCACAGATACGCAGTATTTT. Translated, it gives CASTPIAAPSTDTQYF.

The chain has TRBV7-3 and TRBJ2-3, with a weak D call TRBD1 (5 bases). V shed 2 bases and J shed 6 bases, with 9 bases lying between them. From germline, CDR1 is SGHTA and CDR2 FQGTGA. The CDR3 is made up of 13 amino acids. The CDR3 DNA follows: TGTGCCAGCAGCTTAGACCCAGGGGATACGCAGTATTTT. This encodes CASSLDPGDTQYF.

The chain joins TRBV6-5 to TRBJ1-2, with D perhaps matching TRBD1 (5 bases). Trimming stripped 8 bases from V and 7 bases from J, with 14 bases between. In germline, CDR1 is MNHEY, CDR2 SVGAGI. CDR3 length equals 12 residues. Here the CDR3 reads CASGGGTGGYTF. DNA of the CDR3: TGTGCCAGCGGCGGGGGAACGGGTGGCTACACCTTC.

The CDR3 DNA reads TGTGCCAGCAGCTTGGACTATGACACCGGGGAGCTGTTTTTT. Translated, it gives CASSLDYDTGELFF. The chain recombines TRBV5-4 with TRBJ2-2; no definite D call. There are 14 residues in the CDR3. V lost 0 bases, J lost 3 bases, and 6 bases lay in between. The germline gives CDR1 SGHNT, CDR2 YYREEE (reference sequence). Filled out from reference TRBV5-4 and TRBJ2-2, the complete variable domain reads ETGVTQSPTHLIKTRGQQVTLRCSSQSGHNTVSWYQQALGQGPQFIFQYYREEENGRGNFPPRFSGLQFPNYSSELNVNALELDDSALYLCASSLDYDTGELFFGEGSRLTVL.

With regard to this clone: This sample includes further DNA sequences coding for the same CDR3. The rearrangement uses TRBV28 and TRBJ2-7; a possible D gene is TRBD2 (6 bases). Trimming left V 2 bases short and J 3 bases short, with 8 bases between. The CDR3 runs to 13 residues. Germline V lookup: CDR1 MDHEN, CDR2 SYDVKM. The CDR3 DNA reads as TGTGCCAGCAGTTTAGGGAGGAGCTACGAGCAGTACTTC. It translates to CASSLGRSYEQYF.

The V call is TRBV4-2, the J call TRBJ1-4; D ambiguous. The CDR3 has 16 amino acids. The V and J ends lost 0 bases and 3 bases respectively, with 11 bases between them. Germline CDR1 is LGHNA and CDR2 is YNFKEQ. CDR3 bases: TGTGCCAGCAGCCAAGAACCCGGGGAAGCTAATGAAAAACTGTTTTTT. It specifies CASSQEPGEANEKLFF.

This chain connects TRBV28 to TRBJ2-7; the D gene could be TRBD1 or TRBD2 (5 bases each). Trimming left V 6 bases short and J 3 bases short, with 15 bases between. Germline lookup yields CDR1 MDHEN and CDR2 SYDVKM. This CDR3 is 14 amino acids long. CDR3 nucleotides: TGTGCCAGCAGGACCGGGACGGCGAACTACGAGCAGTACTTC. As protein: CASRTGTANYEQYF.

The genes are TRBV12-5 and TRBJ1-3; no clear D gene. V shed 9 bases and J shed 0 bases, with 9 bases lying between them. Per the germline V gene, CDR1 is LGHNT and CDR2 is FRNRAP. The CDR3 runs 13 residues. In DNA form, the CDR3 reads TGTGCTAGCAAACAGTTCTCTGGAAACACCATATATTTT. Its translation is CASKQFSGNTIYF.

The chain has TRBV15 and TRBJ2-1, with 8 positions matching TRBD1. The CDR3 is 15 amino acids. J gave up 8 bases and V 5 bases, and 11 bases lay outside the gene matches. Germline CDR1 is LNHNV and CDR2 is YYDKDF (reference sequence). The CDR3 bases are TGTGCCACCAGCTCAGACAGGGGAAGTTGGGATGAGCAGTTCTTC. Amino acid sequence: CATSSDRGSWDEQFF. The full variable domain, with the rest looked up from reference TRBV15 and TRBJ2-1, is DAMVIQNPRYQVTQFGKPVTLSCSQTLNHNVMYWYQQKSSQAPKLLFHYYDKDFNNEADTPDNFQSRRPNTSFCFLDIRSPGLGDTAMYLCATSSDRGSWDEQFFGPGTRLTVL.

The chain has TRBV27 and TRBJ2-3; possibly TRBD2 for D (6 bases). Trimming shortened V by 3 bases and J by 2 bases, and 12 bases separated the two germline ends. This CDR3 region has 15 residues. Germline CDR1 MNHEY, CDR2 SMNVEV (reference sequence). The CDR3 loop is CASSFLAANTDTQYF. CDR3 DNA sequence: TGTGCCAGCAGTTTCTTAGCGGCGAACACAGATACGCAGTATTTT.

The genes are TRBV9 and TRBJ2-2; D not certain. V lost 3 bases, J lost 2 bases, and 17 bases lay in between. The germline CDR1 and CDR2 sequences are SGDLS and YYNGEE. This CDR3 comprises 17 residues. The DNA for the CDR3 is TGTGCCAGCAGCGCCCGAATCGAGGTCTATAACACCGGGGAGCTGTTTTTT. As protein: CASSARIEVYNTGELFF.

The V call is TRBV6-6, the J call TRBJ2-7; no firm D call. The CDR3 is 15 amino acids. The germline V gene encodes CDR1 MNHNY and CDR2 SVGAGI (reference sequence). V was clipped by 0 bases and J by 2 bases, with 11 bases between them. CDR3: CASSYSSTPTYEQYF. In nucleotides, the CDR3 is TGTGCCAGCAGTTACTCGAGTACTCCAACCTACGAGCAGTACTTC.

The CDR3 is CASSFFTAGYEQYF. The CDR3 DNA follows: TGTGCCAGCAGCTTTTTCACCGCGGGGTACGAGCAGTACTTC. The chain has TRBV5-6 and TRBJ2-7; tentative D call: TRBD2 (6 bases). CDR3 length: 14 residues. The germline V gene encodes CDR1 SGHDT and CDR2 YYEEEE. Trimming removed 2 bases at V and 4 bases at J, with 13 bases between.

This chain joins TRBV25-1 and TRBJ2-1, with 7 bases identical to TRBD1. The trim removed 6 bases at V and 9 bases at J, leaving 20 bases unmatched. CDR3 size: 17 residues. Germline CDR1 is MGHDK and CDR2 is SYGVNS. The chain's CDR3 is CASSGGFETGIGSEQFF. The CDR3, as DNA: TGTGCCAGCAGCGGCGGGTTCGAGACAGGGATAGGTAGTGAGCAGTTCTTC.

The CDR3 DNA reads TGTGCCAGCTCACCACTAACAGGCAACACCGGGGAGCTGTTTTTT. Its translation: CASSPLTGNTGELFF. The rearrangement joins TRBV18 to TRBJ2-2; perhaps TRBD1 as D (5 bases). CDR1 and CDR2 from the germline V gene are KGHSH and LQKENI. The CDR3 runs to 15 residues. V was cut by 1 base and J by 2 bases, with 8 bases left in between.

The V call is TRBV6-5, the J call TRBJ2-1, with D unresolved. There are 12 residues in the CDR3. V was shortened by 4 bases and J by 6 bases, with 7 bases between the two germline ends. Germline CDR1 and CDR2: MNHEY and SVGAGI. CDR3 amino acids: CASSSEINEQFF. The CDR3, as DNA: TGTGCCAGCAGTTCGGAGATCAATGAGCAGTTCTTC.

The CDR3 loop is CASSIGGGDEQYF. CDR3 in DNA: TGTGCCAGTAGTATAGGGGGAGGGGACGAGCAGTACTTC. The rearrangement uses TRBV19 and TRBJ2-7, with 7 bases fitting TRBD2. Germline CDR1 LNHDA, CDR2 SQIVND (reference sequence). Trimming at V came to 1 base and at J to 5 bases, leaving 2 bases not matched to a gene. The length of the CDR3 is 13 residues. Using reference TRBV19 and TRBJ2-7 for the parts outside the CDR3, the full variable domain is DGGITQSPKYLFRKEGQNVTLSCEQNLNHDAMYWYRQDPGQGLRLIYYSQIVNDFQKGDIAEGYSVSREKKESFPLTVTSAQKNPTAFYLCASSIGGGDEQYFGPGTRLTVT.

J is TRBJ2-1 and V is TRBV4-1; 7 nucleotides match TRBD2. The germline gives CDR1 MGHRA, CDR2 YSYEKL. The CDR3 is 19 amino acids. V lost 1 base, J lost 1 base, and 13 bases stayed unmatched. The CDR3 DNA is TGCGCCAGCAGCCAAGGAGGTTCGGGCGCAGCGGGATCCTACAATGAGCAGTTCTTC. Translating gives CASSQGGSGAAGSYNEQFF.

The chain combines TRBV10-3 with TRBJ1-1; D unresolved. This CDR3 region has 14 residues. V lost 0 bases to trimming and J lost 5 bases, with 10 bases between them. CDR1 is ENHRY, CDR2 SYGVKD, per germline. CDR3 protein: CAISESIRSTEAFF. In nucleotides, the CDR3 is TGTGCCATCAGTGAGTCGATACGGTCGACTGAAGCTTTCTTT.

The chain links TRBV7-2 to TRBJ2-1; tentatively, D is TRBD2 (6 bases). The CDR3 sequence is 12 residues long. Germline V gene lookup returns CDR1 SGHTA and CDR2 FQGNSA. V was trimmed by 4 bases and J by 9 bases, leaving 10 bases between them. The CDR3 sequence: CASSSFGGEQFF. The CDR3 DNA sequence: TGTGCCAGCAGCTCTTTCGGGGGTGAGCAGTTCTTC.